This T cell receptor (beta chain) stems from a study of cytotoxic CD8 clonotypes in ibrutinib-treated CLL. Study summary: An average of 255,043 productive templates and tens of thousands of productive rearrangements was obtained per sample.

Overall study results and limits: Higher circulating CD8+ T-cell counts strongly accompanied higher baseline clonality, above age-matched healthy donors. At progression, clonality fell back toward baseline after rising at ibrutinib response.

This CDR3 is 13 amino acids long. Germline V gene lookup returns CDR1 SGHVS and CDR2 FQNEAQ. As regards this clone: What it binds is unknown. Germline is not matched at one junction end, which may reflect a read error.

Profiled with immunoSEQ multiplex PCR; TCRdb holds only in-frame clones, not every one. The table shows about 180,000 clones, with 84% occurring only once. The rearrangement uses TRBV7-8 and TRBJ1-1, with D uncertain. The TCR comes from a human donor with chronic lymphocytic leukemia. Specimen: PBMCs, collected after 24 months of ibrutinib treatment. Here the CDR3 DNA reads TGTGCCAGCAGCCTAGGACCTGACACTGAAGTTTTCTTT. Its protein product is CASSLGPDTEVFF.